The 23 T cell receptor beta chains reported below all come from one sample, sequenced in a study of blood T cells in healthy people across ages. The second PCR ran roughly 7 to 12 cycles with a sample-barcoded 5' primer and J-beta primers. TCRdb used MiXCR to reprocess the 5' RACE reads, holding one entry per CDR3 protein. The table lists roughly 800,000 distinct CDR3 sequences, roughly 60% of them singletons. The sequenced sample was blood. The source is a man aged 25 to 45 in good health.

In its sample, this clonotype was seen a few times. The rearrangement uses TRBV9 and TRBJ2-3; D is ambiguous. Trimming cost V 0 bases and J 6 bases, with 8 bases left between them. Germline CDR1 and CDR2: SGDLS and YYNGEE. There are 13 residues in the CDR3. CDR3 protein: CASSVAVEDTQYF. In DNA form, the CDR3 reads TGTGCCAGCAGCGTAGCTGTGGAGGATACGCAGTATTTT.

This clonotype was seen more than once but under ten times. The CDR3 region has the DNA TGTGCCAGCAGACCCCCGGAGGATACGCAGTATTTT. It is translated as CASRPPEDTQYF. This chain joins TRBV12-3 or TRBV12-4 and TRBJ2-3; D unresolved. The CDR3 is 12 amino acids. The V and J ends lost 6 bases and 6 bases respectively, with 10 bases between them.

The V gene is TRBV5-1, the J gene TRBJ1-6; D gene unclear. The V gene lost 4 bases and the J gene lost 10 bases, with 12 bases spanning the gap. This CDR3 comprises 13 residues. Germline loops: CDR1 SGHRS, CDR2 YFSETQ. The CDR3 DNA follows: TGCGCCAGCAGCCCTGAGACGGACTCACCCCTCCACTTT. This sequence encodes CASSPETDSPLHF.

The rearrangement joins TRBV7-2 to TRBJ1-2; D is unresolved. Per germline, CDR1 SGHTA and CDR2 FQGNSA. V shed 11 bases and J shed 5 bases, with 24 bases lying between them. The CDR3 has 15 residues. This CDR3 is CALTKAVDSFYGYTF. Written as DNA, the CDR3 is TGTGCCTTAACCAAGGCCGTTGATTCCTTTTATGGCTACACCTTC.

This rearrangement joins TRBV20-1 to TRBJ1-5, with unresolved D. Germline V gives CDR1 DFQATT, CDR2 SNEGSKA (reference sequence). CDR3 size: 15 residues. Between the trimmed V and J ends, which lost 4 bases and 1 base, there was a span of 14 bases. The CDR3 spells CSAIPQYASNQPQHF. CDR3 bases: TGCAGTGCTATCCCTCAGTACGCAAGCAATCAGCCCCAGCATTTT.

The chain employs TRBV6-1 and TRBJ2-1, with TRBD2 identical over 10 bases. CDR1 MNHNS and CDR2 SASEGT come from the germline V gene. The CDR3 is 14 amino acids. Germline trimming cut 3 bases from V and 4 bases from J; bases unmatched to any gene: 0. For the CDR3, the DNA is TGTGCCAGCAGTGAGACTAGCGGGTACAATGAGCAGTTCTTC. Translation gives CASSETSGYNEQFF.

The rearrangement uses TRBV4-2 and TRBJ2-7; D call uncertain. Per the germline V gene, CDR1 is LGHNA and CDR2 is YNFKEQ. The V end was cut by 1 base, the J end by 6 bases, with 7 bases between. The CDR3 covers 12 residues. The CDR3 sequence is CASSQVGGEQYF. The CDR3 DNA reads TGTGCCAGCAGCCAAGTGGGTGGCGAGCAGTACTTC.

This clonotype showed up many times. CDR3: CASSQVGRPSYEQYF. CDR3 DNA sequence: TGTGCCAGCAGTCAGGTTGGGCGACCCTCCTACGAGCAGTACTTC. The chain uses TRBV6-1 and TRBJ2-7; no clear D gene. Trimming cost V 5 bases and J 0 bases, with 14 bases left between them. This CDR3 has 15 residues. The germline V gene has CDR1 MNHNS and CDR2 SASEGT.

This clonotype was detected only once. The chain combines TRBV6-1 with TRBJ2-1, with 10 bases aligning to TRBD1. The CDR3 has 19 amino acids. V shed 4 bases and J 6 bases; nucleotides not matched to a gene: 18. In germline, CDR1 is MNHNS, CDR2 SASEGT. CDR3 sequence reads: CASSAVYGVGTGDGNEQFF. The CDR3 DNA sequence: TGTGCCAGCAGTGCCGTCTATGGAGTAGGGACAGGGGATGGCAATGAGCAGTTCTTC.

The chain recombines TRBV19 with TRBJ2-1, with TRBD1 matching 9 bases. The last part of the DNA fits TRBJ2-7 better; the J call may be wrong. Per the germline V gene, CDR1 is LNHDA and CDR2 is SQIVND (reference sequence). There are 15 residues in the CDR3. CDR3 region: CASTNPGQGADEQYF. The CDR3 DNA reads TGTGCCAGTACCAATCCGGGACAGGGTGCCGATGAGCAGTACTTC.

The chain is built from TRBV7-2 and TRBJ2-1; TRBD1 matches 7 bases. V trimming: 6 bases; J trimming: 2 bases; junction bases outside the gene matches: 4. Germline assignment: CDR1 SGHTA and CDR2 FQGNSA. This CDR3 contains 14 residues. Here the CDR3 reads CASSNTGAYNEQFF. In DNA form, the CDR3 reads TGTGCCAGCAGTAATACAGGGGCCTACAATGAGCAGTTCTTC.

This clonotype was seen a handful of times. Its ends do not fully match the called genes, so a read error is possible. The gene calls are TRBV7-9 and TRBJ1-4; 8 nucleotides line up with TRBD1. The CDR3 spans 16 residues. CDR1 is SEHNR and CDR2 is FQNEAQ in the germline V gene (reference sequence). The CDR3 reads CASSLGQGGTNEKLFF. CDR3 bases: TGTGCCAGCAGTTTAGGACAGGGCGGAACTAATGAAAAACTGTTTTTT.

The rearrangement joins TRBV7-6 to TRBJ2-1; TRBD2 matches 10 bases. Trimming removed 4 bases from V and 4 bases from J; junction bases left unmatched: 7. This CDR3 is 16 amino acids long. CDR1 SGHVS and CDR2 FNYEAQ come from the germline V gene. The chain's CDR3 is CASSSPSGSGYNEQFF. The CDR3 DNA reads TGTGCCAGCAGCTCCCCTAGCGGGAGTGGGTACAATGAGCAGTTCTTC.

This rearrangement joins TRBV6-5 to TRBJ1-2; 7 bases line up with TRBD1. V dropped 8 bases and J dropped 7; count of bases not matched to a gene: 16. Germline V gives CDR1 MNHEY, CDR2 SVGAGI. The CDR3 is made up of 15 amino acids. The CDR3 loop is CASSRDSSPSGGYTF. The CDR3 DNA follows: TGTGCCAGCTCCCGGGACAGTAGCCCCAGCGGTGGCTACACCTTC.

This chain joins TRBV12-3 or TRBV12-4 and TRBJ2-3, with D perhaps matching TRBD2 (6 bases). Trimming removed 3 bases from V and 4 bases from J, with 29 bases in between. This CDR3 is 20 amino acids long. The CDR3, as DNA: TGTGCCAGCAGTTTTCATTTAGAGACCGGTGGCGGGGTAAGCGCAGATACGCAGTATTTT. Encoded protein: CASSFHLETGGGVSADTQYF.

This clonotype was counted between two and nine times. J is TRBJ1-2 and V is TRBV7-2, with 9 bases identical to TRBD1. The junction had 3 bases not matched to a gene; V was cut back by 5 bases and J by 5 bases. Germline-derived CDR1 and CDR2 are SGHTA and FQGNSA. This CDR3 contains 13 residues. The CDR3 sequence: CASSKTGGYGYTF. In DNA, the CDR3 is TGTGCCAGCAGCAAGACAGGGGGGTATGGCTACACCTTC.

This clonotype was counted a few times. This chain joins TRBV5-1 and TRBJ2-6; TRBD1 aligns across 9 bases. Germline assignment: CDR1 SGHRS and CDR2 YFSETQ. The CDR3 has 17 amino acids. With V trimmed by 3 bases and J by 0 bases, 4 bases remained unmatched. CDR3 nucleotides: TGCGCCAGCAGCTCACAGGGGGCGAGCTCTGGGGCCAACGTCCTGACTTTC. Amino acid sequence: CASSSQGASSGANVLTF. The full variable domain, completed using reference TRBV5-1 and TRBJ2-6, is KAGVTQTPRYLIKTRGQQVTLSCSPISGHRSVSWYQQTPGQGLQFLFEYFSETQRNKGNFPGRFSGRQFSNSRSEMNVSTLELGDSALYLCASSSQGASSGANVLTFGAGSRLTVL.

The chain has TRBV29-1 and TRBJ2-4; 9 bases are shared with TRBD2. The J call is in doubt because the DNA end fits TRBJ2-7 better. Germline V lookup: CDR1 SQVTM, CDR2 ANQGSEA. CDR3 length: 16 amino acids. The CDR3 coding sequence is TGCAGCGTTGCGGTAGCGGGAGACTTTAGGGCGGGCGAGCAGTACTTC. Translating gives CSVAVAGDFRAGEQYF.

The chain links TRBV12-3 or TRBV12-4 to TRBJ2-4; possible D gene TRBD2, 6 bases. The end of the DNA fits TRBJ2-7 better, so the J call may be wrong. The CDR3 loop spans 15 amino acids. The CDR3 region has the DNA TGTGCCAGCAGTTTGTCCACAGCGGGCTCCTACGAGCAGTACTTC. It codes for CASSLSTAGSYEQYF.

The rearrangement joins TRBV29-1 to TRBJ2-1, with a possible D match to TRBD2 (6 bases). Germline V lookup: CDR1 SQVTM, CDR2 ANQGSEA. Trimming removed 4 bases at V and 2 bases at J, with 12 bases between. The CDR3 loop spans 14 amino acids. CDR3 sequence reads: CSVGSRGAYNEQFF. The CDR3 DNA reads TGCAGCGTTGGCTCGCGGGGCGCCTACAATGAGCAGTTCTTC.

This chain uses TRBV5-1 with TRBJ2-7; D is possibly TRBD1 (6 bases). This CDR3 is 14 amino acids long. V was pared by 1 base and J by 7 bases, with 15 bases between. CDR1 is SGHRS, CDR2 YFSETQ, per germline. CDR3 loop: CASSLTGLYNEQYF. CDR3 coding DNA: TGCGCCAGCAGCTTGACAGGGCTCTACAATGAGCAGTACTTC.

This clonotype was recorded once. CDR3 coding DNA: TGCAGCGATCTACAGGGGACGGGCTATGGCTACACCTTC. It yields the protein CSDLQGTGYGYTF. This chain links TRBV29-1 with TRBJ1-2; 7 positions match TRBD1. Germline lookup yields CDR1 SQVTM and CDR2 ANQGSEA. This CDR3 has 13 amino acids. V gave up 7 bases and J gave up 4 bases; unmatched junction bases: 9. Drawing the rest from reference TRBV29-1 and TRBJ1-2, the complete variable domain is SAVISQKPSRDICQRGTSLTIQCQVDSQVTMMFWYRQQPGQSLTLIATANQGSEATYESGFVIDKFPISRPNLTFSTLTVSNMSPEDSSIYLCSDLQGTGYGYTFGSGTRLTVV.

Only a few counts were recorded for this clonotype. This chain links TRBV27 with TRBJ2-2; 7 nucleotides align to TRBD1. The CDR3 has 14 residues. With V trimmed by 6 bases and J by 1 base, 2 bases remained unmatched. Germline assignment: CDR1 MNHEY and CDR2 SMNVEV (reference sequence). The CDR3, as DNA: TGTGCCAGCAGGGGGACAGTGAACACCGGGGAGCTGTTTTTT. It yields the protein CASRGTVNTGELFF.